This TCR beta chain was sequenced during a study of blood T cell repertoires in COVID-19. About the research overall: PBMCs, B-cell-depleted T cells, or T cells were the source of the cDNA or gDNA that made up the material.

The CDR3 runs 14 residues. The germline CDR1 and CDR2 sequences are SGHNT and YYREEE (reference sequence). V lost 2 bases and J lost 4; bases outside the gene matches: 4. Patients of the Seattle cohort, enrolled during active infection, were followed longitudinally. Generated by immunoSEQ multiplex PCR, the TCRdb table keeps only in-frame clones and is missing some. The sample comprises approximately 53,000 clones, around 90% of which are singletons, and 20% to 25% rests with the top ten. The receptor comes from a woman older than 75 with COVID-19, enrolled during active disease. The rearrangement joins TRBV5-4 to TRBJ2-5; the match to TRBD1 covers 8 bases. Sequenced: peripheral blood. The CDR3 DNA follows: TGTGCCAGCAGCTTCAAGGGACAGGTAGAGACCCAGTACTTC. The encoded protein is CASSFKGQVETQYF.